Listed below are T cell receptor beta chains from one sample, sequenced in a study of OX40 agonist ivuxolimab in advanced cancers. The repertoire was sequenced with immunoSEQ multiplex PCR; TCRdb's copy has only in-frame clones and lacks some. The table lists 23,000 or so clones, about 83% of them singletons. Here the sequenced sample was CD4+ or CD8+ T cells sorted from blood, taken in a trial of the OX40 agonist ivuxolimab. These receptors originate from an adult with an advanced solid tumor such as melanoma, head and neck, liver or kidney cancer. Each CDR3 is given with its conserved first and last residue.

v_call | cdr3_aa
TRBV2 | CASSVDRGFETQYF
TRBV7-3 | CASSSGIGGNLHTGGEQYF
TRBV21-1 | CASSERSAYNEQFF
TRBV7-8 | CASSSRAHVSQPQHF
TRBV12-5 | CASGKGAGDYSPLHF
TRBV11-1 | CASSPWTANTEAFF
TRBV21-1 | CASSKGWGCDGELFF
TRBV21-1 | CASKGKDGYTDTQYF
TRBV7-9 | CASSFRAENTEAFF
TRBV6-6 | CASSPSQANTEAFF
TRBV18 | CASSPREAGGHTGELFF
TRBV7-9 | CASSLSANPTDTQYF
TRBV5-4 | CASSPNREEEKLFF
TRBV19 | CASSPTGTPFSYEQYF
TRBV9 | CASSVAAGVGYTF
TRBV19 | CASSPGQGTEQYF
TRBV6-5 | CASSTRQRNIQYF
TRBV5-6 | CASSLRPTGEAFF
TRBV4-1 | CASSPPTGGNSPLHF
TRBV5-8 | CASSLPPSYEQYF
TRBV6-5 | CASSYSGGSPETQYF
TRBV9 | CASSPPGQGHSPLHF
TRBV7-9 | CASSSSGTSSYEQYF
TRBV18 | CASSRDRGNEQFF
TRBV27 | CASSFLAGPDTQYF
TRBV6-5 | CASSYLDRGYGYTF
TRBV15 | CATSREVGGGTYEQYF
TRBV19 | CASSRTSSGANVLTF
TRBV5-8 | CASSLWGGRAPGQFF
TRBV11-1 | CASSLVGSANVLTF
TRBV7-3 | CASAGREDRTDTQYF
TRBV25-1 | CASSGTGGRRNTIYF